The entry below gives a single T cell receptor (beta chain) sequence along with its context. Its antigen remains unidentified. This sample was included in a study of early T cells in non-severe SARS-CoV-2 infection. Looking at the study overall: Sequencing of bulk RNA from unsorted whole blood was done, without chain pairing.

Individual cDNA molecules carried attached unique molecular identifiers. MiXCR, run by TCRdb on the 5' RACE reads, gives a single entry per CDR3 protein. The table includes about 110,000 distinct CDR3 sequences, 12% detected once. Study-wide points: VDJdb matching skewed toward anti-spike CD8 responses, missing private and CD4 specificities.

Trimming shortened V by 6 bases and J by 4 bases, and 14 bases separated the two germline ends. The germline gives CDR1 SGHRS, CDR2 YFSETQ. The CDR3 has 14 amino acids. Sequencing was performed on whole blood. J is TRBJ2-1 and V is TRBV5-1; a possible D gene is TRBD1 (5 bases). The receptor was derived from an adult who was a healthcare worker with PCR-confirmed SARS-CoV-2 infection or an uninfected control (not recorded which). In DNA form, the CDR3 reads TGCGCCAGCATGGGCCAGGGCATATACAATGAGCAGTTCTTC. It encodes CASMGQGIYNEQFF.